Reported below is one T cell receptor beta chain. This clonotype was observed a handful of times. It lacks a known antigen. Base-call qualities are not available, and no considerably larger clone is one nucleotide away. Per the germline V gene, KGHSH is the CDR1 and LQKENI is the CDR2. The germline ends are 17 bases apart after V is trimmed by 2 bases and J by 7 bases. The CDR3 covers 15 residues, taking in both the cysteine and the phenylalanine. The entry retains the CDR3 DNA only, 45 bases that are in frame from base 1. The 39 donors, aged about 6 to 95 years, were systemically healthy Caucasian individuals from Russia. Each donor gave 8 to 10 milliliters of peripheral blood, collected into EDTA-treated Vacutainer tubes. Ficoll-Paque density-gradient centrifugation was used to isolate PBMCs, with at least 6 million per sample. Total RNA, at least 5 micrograms per sample, was extracted from PBMCs with Trizol reagent. Naive CD45RAhigh/CD27high T cell percentages were measured by flow cytometry on a PBMC aliquot from every donor.

This record belongs to a study of blood T cells in healthy people across ages (dated by TCRdb to between 2015 and 2017). Turning to the overall study: In model experiments, roughly one uniquely barcoded TCR beta cDNA molecule per two T cells was captured by template switching. To track age-related changes in TCR beta repertoire diversity, the study relied on deep sequencing normalized with unique cDNA molecular identifiers. Two additional independent replicas of 1 million unique cDNA reads from the same blood draw were analyzed for two donors (one aged 18 to 30 and one aged 80 or older). The donors were split into four age groups: young (average around 16 years), middle-aged (around 37), aged (about 62) and long-lived (approximately 80). To avoid experimental bias, donors of different ages were randomly spread across the sequencing lanes.

Overall results and qualifications from the work: The percentage of naive T cells measured by flow cytometry correlated strongly with observed TCR beta diversity. Estimates of total diversity from one million sequenced T cells were regarded as lower bounds and underestimates. Because donor CMV infection status was unknown, age-related changes in expanded clonotypes were potentially confounded. Conclusive comparison of naive and antigen-experienced compartments was prevented by the profiling of bulk unsorted PBMCs. Compared with the aged group, more naive CD4+ T cells, fewer expanded clones and increased TCR diversity were shown by the long-lived group, suggesting age selection. As age increased, observed TCR beta diversity per million T cells dropped in a roughly linear way, and a significant reduction was already evident by age about 36.

The receptor library was made with 5' RACE. The sequencer was an Illumina HiSeq 2500. A second PCR of 7 to 11 cycles was run with a J-beta primer mix and a sample-barcoded 5' primer. A unique molecular identifier was introduced onto each TCR beta cDNA molecule by a template-switch 5' adaptor carrying 12 random nucleotides. At least 2.5 million CDR3-containing paired-end reads were obtained from each sample. First-strand cDNA was synthesized from all RNA with the Mint cDNA synthesis kit, primed by a TRBC-specific oligonucleotide. After uracil-DNA glycosylase treatment, a first 18-cycle PCR used universal primers M1SS and BC2_uni_R on all cDNA. As for the original processing: For normalization, 1 million high-quality reads, each with a distinct molecular identifier, were randomly selected from each sample. Instead of being binned into consensus sequences, reads that shared molecular identifiers were thrown out. MiTCR, set to a Q25 quality threshold and the strictest error-elimination algorithm, was used for CDR3 identification, clonotype clustering and error correction. A nonparametric unseen species model with Euler transformation was used to estimate lower-bound total TCR beta diversity. TCRdb reran the public reads through fastp at Q25 and MiXCR, keeping productive beta chains. Each record represents a unique CDR3 protein, reported with the most common genes and DNA among its rows. The V and J calls and clone size come from TCRdb's table, not from the authors' own analysis. In this sample the table shows approximately 810,000 distinct CDR3 sequences, under 35% of which occur a single time. Together, the top ten hold roughly 17% of the sample.

This chain joins TRBV18 to TRBJ1-2, with the D gene not confidently named. The source of this sequence is an elderly woman in good health. Sequencing was carried out using blood. CDR3 loop: CASSPSRPPSAGYTF. In nucleotide form, the sequence is TGTGCCAGCTCACCATCCCGCCCCCCAAGTGCTGGCTACACCTTC.